This entry concerns a single TCR beta chain. Antigen specificity is unknown. CDR1 and CDR2 (germline): SGDLS, YYNGEE. The CDR3 is made up of 14 amino acids. V was clipped by 4 bases and J by 3 bases; unmatched bases: 2. These data come from a study of shared clonotypes between healthy human individuals. Study-level results: Richness estimates generally favored naive over memory subsets. Incompleteness in sorted-subset sequencing, despite large depth, was shown by rarefaction.

Only in-frame clones appear in the TCRdb table, and some are missing; sequencing was by immunoSEQ multiplex PCR. This sample yields 2 million to 3 million clones, of which 93% are seen a single time; 0.36% belongs to the top ten. The V and J genes are TRBV9 and TRBJ2-1; 9 bases match TRBD1. This TCR came from a man between 18 and 35 years old in good health. Some clones in this sample may be carry-over from other donors' samples. Sequenced: naive CD4+ T cells from PBMCs. Sample subset: CD45RA+ positively selected. This chain's CDR3 is CASSTDRGYNEQFF. CDR3 DNA sequence: TGTGCCAGCAGCACGGACAGGGGCTACAATGAGCAGTTCTTC. The full variable domain, in which reference TRBV9 and TRBJ2-1 provide the parts outside the CDR3, is DSGVTQTPKHLITATGQRVTLRCSPRSGDLSVYWYQQSLDQGLQFLIQYYNGEERAKGNILERFSAQQFPDLHSELNLSSLELGDSALYFCASSTDRGYNEQFFGPGTRLTVL.